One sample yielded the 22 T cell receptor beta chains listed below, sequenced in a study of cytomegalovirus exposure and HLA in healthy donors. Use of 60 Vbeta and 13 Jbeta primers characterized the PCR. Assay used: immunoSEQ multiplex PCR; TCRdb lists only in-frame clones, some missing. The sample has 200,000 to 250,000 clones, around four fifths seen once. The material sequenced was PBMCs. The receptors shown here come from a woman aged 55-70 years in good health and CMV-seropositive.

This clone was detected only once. The CDR3 bases are TGTGCCAGCTCATTACGCCTTGTCTCGGGTGACAATGAGCAGTTCTTC. This encodes CASSLRLVSGDNEQFF. The chain employs TRBV18 and TRBJ2-1, with D unresolved. V was shortened by 5 bases and J by 5 bases, with 19 bases between the two germline ends. Per germline, CDR1 KGHSH and CDR2 LQKENI. The CDR3 runs 16 residues.

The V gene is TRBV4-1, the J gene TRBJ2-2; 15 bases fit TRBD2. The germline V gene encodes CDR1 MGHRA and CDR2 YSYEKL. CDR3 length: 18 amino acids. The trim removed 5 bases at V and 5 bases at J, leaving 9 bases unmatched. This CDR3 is CASSKPGLAGGATGELFF. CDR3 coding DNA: TGCGCCAGCAGCAAACCGGGACTAGCGGGGGGAGCGACCGGGGAGCTGTTTTTT.

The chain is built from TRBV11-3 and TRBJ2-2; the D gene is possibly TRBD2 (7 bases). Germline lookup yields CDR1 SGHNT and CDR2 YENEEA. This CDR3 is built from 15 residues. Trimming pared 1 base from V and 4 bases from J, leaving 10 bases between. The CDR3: CASSLGRGATGELFF. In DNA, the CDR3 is TGTGCCAGCAGCTTAGGACGGGGGGCCACCGGGGAGCTGTTTTTT.

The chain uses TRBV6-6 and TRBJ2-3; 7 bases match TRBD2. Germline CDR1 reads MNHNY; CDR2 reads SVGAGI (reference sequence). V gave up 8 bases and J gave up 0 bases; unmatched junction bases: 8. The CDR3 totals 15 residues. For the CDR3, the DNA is TGTGCCAGCTGGAGAAGCGGGGTGAGCACAGATACGCAGTATTTT. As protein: CASWRSGVSTDTQYF.

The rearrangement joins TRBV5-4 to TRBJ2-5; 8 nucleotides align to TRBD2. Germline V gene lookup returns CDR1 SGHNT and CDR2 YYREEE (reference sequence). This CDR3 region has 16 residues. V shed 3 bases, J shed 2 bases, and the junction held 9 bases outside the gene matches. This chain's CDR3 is CASSSQGGRLQETQYF. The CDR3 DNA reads TGTGCCAGCAGCTCACAAGGCGGGAGGCTACAAGAGACCCAGTACTTC.

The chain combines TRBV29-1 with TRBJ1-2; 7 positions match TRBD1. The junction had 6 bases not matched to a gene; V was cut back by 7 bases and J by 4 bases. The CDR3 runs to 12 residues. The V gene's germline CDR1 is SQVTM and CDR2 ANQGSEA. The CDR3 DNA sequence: TGCAGCGCCGAGGGGACAGCCTATGGCTACACCTTC. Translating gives CSAEGTAYGYTF.

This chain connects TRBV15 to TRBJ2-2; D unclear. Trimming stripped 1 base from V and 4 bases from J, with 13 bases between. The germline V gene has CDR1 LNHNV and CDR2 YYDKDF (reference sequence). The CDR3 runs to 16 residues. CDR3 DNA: TGTGCCACCAGCAGAGCGGGTAGCTTGGGCACCGGGGAGCTGTTTTTT. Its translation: CATSRAGSLGTGELFF.

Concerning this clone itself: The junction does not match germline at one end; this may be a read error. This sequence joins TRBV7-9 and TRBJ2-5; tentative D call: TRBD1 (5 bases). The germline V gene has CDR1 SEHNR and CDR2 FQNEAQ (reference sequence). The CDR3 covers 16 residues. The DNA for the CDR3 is TGTTCCAGCAGCTTAGGGGCGCGAACGTACCAAGAGACCCAGTACTTC. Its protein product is CSSSLGARTYQETQYF.

The chain's CDR3 is CASSAQAISYNEQFF. The CDR3 coding sequence is TGTGCCAGCAGCGCCCAGGCTATTTCCTACAATGAGCAGTTCTTC. The rearrangement links TRBV7-2 to TRBJ2-1; D remains unclear. The CDR3 runs 15 residues. Trimming pared 5 bases from V and 1 base from J, leaving 12 bases between. Germline V gene lookup returns CDR1 SGHTA and CDR2 FQGNSA.

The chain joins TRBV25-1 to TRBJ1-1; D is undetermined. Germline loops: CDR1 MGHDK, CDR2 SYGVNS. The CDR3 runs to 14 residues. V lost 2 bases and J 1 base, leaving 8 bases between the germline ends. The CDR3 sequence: CASSEGWRNTEAFF. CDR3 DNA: TGTGCCAGCAGTGAAGGGTGGAGGAACACTGAAGCTTTCTTT.

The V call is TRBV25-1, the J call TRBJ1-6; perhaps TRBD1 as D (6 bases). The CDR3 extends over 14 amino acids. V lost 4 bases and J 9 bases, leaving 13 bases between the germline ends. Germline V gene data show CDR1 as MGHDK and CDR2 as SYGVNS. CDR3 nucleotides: TGTGCCAGCAGTGCACAGGGTAGGAGTTCACCCCTCCACTTT. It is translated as CASSAQGRSSPLHF. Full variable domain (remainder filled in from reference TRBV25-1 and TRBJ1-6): EADIYQTPRYLVIGTGKKITLECSQTMGHDKMYWYQQDPGMELHLIHYSYGVNSTEKGDLSSESTVSRIRTEHFPLTLESARPSHTSQYLCASSAQGRSSPLHFGNGTRLTVT.

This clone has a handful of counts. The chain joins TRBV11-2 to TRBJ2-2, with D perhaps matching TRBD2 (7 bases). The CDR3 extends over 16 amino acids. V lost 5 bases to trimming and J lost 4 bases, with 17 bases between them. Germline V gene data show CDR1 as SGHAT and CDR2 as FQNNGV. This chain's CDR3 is CASSMKGGGGTGELFF. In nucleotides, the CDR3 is TGTGCCAGCAGCATGAAGGGGGGGGGAGGCACCGGGGAGCTGTTTTTT.

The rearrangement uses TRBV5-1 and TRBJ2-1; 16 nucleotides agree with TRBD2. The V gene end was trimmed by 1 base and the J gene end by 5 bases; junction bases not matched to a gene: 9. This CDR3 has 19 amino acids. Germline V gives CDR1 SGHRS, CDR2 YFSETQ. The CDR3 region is CASSLRSGLAGGIHNEQFF. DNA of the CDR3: TGCGCCAGCAGCTTGAGGTCGGGACTAGCGGGAGGGATCCACAATGAGCAGTTCTTC.

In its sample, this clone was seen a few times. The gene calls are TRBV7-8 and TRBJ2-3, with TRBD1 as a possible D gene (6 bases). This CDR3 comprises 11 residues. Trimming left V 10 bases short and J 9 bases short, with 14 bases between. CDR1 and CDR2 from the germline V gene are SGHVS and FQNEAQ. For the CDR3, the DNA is TGTGCCACCAGAGGACAGCGGACGCAGTATTTT. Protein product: CATRGQRTQYF.

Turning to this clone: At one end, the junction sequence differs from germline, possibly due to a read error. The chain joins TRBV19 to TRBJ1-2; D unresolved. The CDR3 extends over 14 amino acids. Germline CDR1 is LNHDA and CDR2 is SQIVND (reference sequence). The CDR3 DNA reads TGTGCCAGTAGTATCCCTCGGGGTCCTTTAAAGAGAGCCTTC. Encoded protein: CASSIPRGPLKRAF.

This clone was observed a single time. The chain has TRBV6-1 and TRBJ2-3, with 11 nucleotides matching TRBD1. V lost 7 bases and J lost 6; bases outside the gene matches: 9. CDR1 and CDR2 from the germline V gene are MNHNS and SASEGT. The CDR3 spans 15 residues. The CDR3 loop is CASNEPGQGVDTQYF. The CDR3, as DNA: TGTGCCAGCAACGAACCGGGACAGGGGGTGGATACGCAGTATTTT.

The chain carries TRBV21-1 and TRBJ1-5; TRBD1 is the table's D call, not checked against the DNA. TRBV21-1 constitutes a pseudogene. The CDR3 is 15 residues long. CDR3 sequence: CASNTRGRLGQPQHF. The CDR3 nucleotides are TGTGCCAGCAACACGAGGGGGCGATTGGGACAGCCCCAGCATTTT.

The CDR3 region is CASSERSTGNTIYF. As DNA, the CDR3 is TGTGCCAGCAGCGAGAGAAGTACTGGAAACACCATATATTTT. This chain links TRBV7-2 with TRBJ1-3; D call uncertain. The germline gives CDR1 SGHTA, CDR2 FQGNSA. Trimming cost V 5 bases and J 2 bases, with 10 bases left between them. CDR3 length: 14 amino acids.

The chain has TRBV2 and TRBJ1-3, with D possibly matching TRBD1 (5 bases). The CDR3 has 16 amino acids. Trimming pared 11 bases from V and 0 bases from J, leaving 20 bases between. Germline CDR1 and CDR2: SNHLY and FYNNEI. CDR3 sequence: CAVKFGGSSSGNTIYF. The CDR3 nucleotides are TGTGCCGTCAAATTTGGGGGGTCCTCCTCTGGAAACACCATATATTTT.

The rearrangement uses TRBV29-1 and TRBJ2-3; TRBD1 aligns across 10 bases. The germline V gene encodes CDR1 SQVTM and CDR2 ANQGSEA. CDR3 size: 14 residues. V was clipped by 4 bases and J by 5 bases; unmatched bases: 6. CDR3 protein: CSVGRDRGQDTQYF. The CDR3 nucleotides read TGCAGCGTTGGGAGGGACAGGGGACAAGATACGCAGTATTTT.

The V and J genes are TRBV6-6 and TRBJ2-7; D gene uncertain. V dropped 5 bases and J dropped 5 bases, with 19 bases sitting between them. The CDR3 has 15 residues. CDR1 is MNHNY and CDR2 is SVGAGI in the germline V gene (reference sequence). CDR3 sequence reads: CASSKPGSQVHEQYF. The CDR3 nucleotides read TGTGCCAGCAGTAAGCCCGGGTCACAAGTCCACGAGCAGTACTTC.

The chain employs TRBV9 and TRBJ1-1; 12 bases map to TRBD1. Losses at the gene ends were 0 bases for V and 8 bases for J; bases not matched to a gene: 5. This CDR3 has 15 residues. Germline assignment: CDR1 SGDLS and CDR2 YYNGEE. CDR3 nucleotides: TGTGCCAGCAGCGTAGGGGGGACAGGGGGCTTCGAAGCTTTCTTT. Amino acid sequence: CASSVGGTGGFEAFF. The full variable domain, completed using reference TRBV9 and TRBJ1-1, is DSGVTQTPKHLITATGQRVTLRCSPRSGDLSVYWYQQSLDQGLQFLIQYYNGEERAKGNILERFSAQQFPDLHSELNLSSLELGDSALYFCASSVGGTGGFEAFFGQGTRLTVV.